The rows below give T cell receptor beta chains drawn from one sample of a study of T cell repertoires in ileal Crohn's disease. The protocol was immunoSEQ multiplex PCR, while the TCRdb copy is restricted to in-frame clones and leaves out a portion. The sample carries about 1,900 clones, approximately 90% recorded once. Sequencing input: ileal tissue. All receptors come from an adult with Crohn's disease. Both conserved end residues are part of each CDR3. D genes are given only for firm matches. The size entry is marked missing in some rows and otherwise reads once, few, many or a size class.

length: 15
V: TRBV18
D: TRBD1
J: TRBJ1-1
size: -
CDR3: CASSQGGSMNTEAFF
DNA: TGTGCCAGCTCTCAGGGGGGTTCCATGAACACTGAAGCTTTCTTT

length: 14
V: TRBV19
D: -
J: TRBJ2-2
size: -
CDR3: CASTAIPDTGELFF
DNA: TGTGCCAGTACCGCTATCCCCGACACCGGGGAGCTGTTTTTT

length: 14
V: TRBV5-5
D: -
J: TRBJ2-7
size: -
CDR3: CASSRRDSSYEQYF
DNA: TGTGCCAGCAGCAGGAGGGACAGCTCCTACGAGCAGTACTTC

length: 12
V: TRBV2
D: TRBD1
J: TRBJ2-7
size: once
CDR3: CASRDRGEKQYF
DNA: TGTGCCAGCAGGGACAGGGGCGAGAAGCAGTACTTC

length: 14
V: TRBV27
D: TRBD2
J: TRBJ2-7
size: -
CDR3: CASSLGGLVSEQYF
DNA: TGTGCCAGCAGTTTAGGGGGACTAGTGAGCGAGCAGTACTTC

length: 15
V: TRBV6-5
D: TRBD1
J: TRBJ2-7
size: -
CDR3: CASRRTGTPSYEQYF
DNA: TGTGCCAGCAGGAGGACAGGGACCCCTTCCTACGAGCAGTACTTC

length: 17
V: TRBV4-1
D: TRBD1
J: TRBJ1-4
size: -
CDR3: CASSQDSTGTGNEKLFF
DNA: TGCGCCAGCAGCCAGGATTCAACCGGGACAGGGAATGAAAAACTGTTTTTT

length: 13
V: TRBV7-2
D: -
J: TRBJ1-2
size: few
CDR3: CASSLAQGDGYTF
DNA: TGTGCCAGCAGCTTAGCGCAGGGCGATGGCTACACCTTC

length: 13
V: TRBV10-3
D: -
J: TRBJ1-5
size: -
CDR3: CATGEGAGQPQHF
DNA: TGTGCCACAGGCGAGGGAGCCGGTCAGCCCCAGCATTTT

length: 15
V: TRBV28
D: TRBD2
J: TRBJ2-2
size: -
CDR3: CASSTSGSGTGELFF
DNA: TGTGCCAGCAGTACGAGCGGGAGTGGGACCGGGGAGCTGTTTTTT

length: 13
V: TRBV27
D: -
J: TRBJ2-7
size: -
CDR3: CASSPGRGYEQYF
DNA: TGTGCCAGCAGTCCCGGGCGGGGCTACGAGCAGTACTTC

length: 13
V: TRBV7-9
D: -
J: TRBJ1-5
size: -
CDR3: CASSSFESGSQHF
DNA: TGTGCCAGCAGCTCTTTCGAATCGGGGTCCCAGCATTTT

length: 16
V: TRBV14
D: -
J: TRBJ2-1
size: -
CDR3: CASSQAGTLGRNEQFF
DNA: TGTGCCAGCAGCCAAGCCGGGACCCTGGGGAGGAATGAGCAGTTCTTC

length: 16
V: TRBV10-3
D: TRBD1
J: TRBJ2-1
size: -
CDR3: CAISEPGQGAGDEQFF
DNA: TGTGCCATCAGTGAGCCGGGACAGGGGGCCGGCGATGAGCAGTTCTTC

length: 14
V: TRBV28
D: -
J: TRBJ1-2
size: -
CDR3: CASSSLTRPYGYTF
DNA: TGTGCCAGCAGTTCCCTTACGCGGCCGTATGGCTACACCTTC

length: 16
V: TRBV6-6
D: -
J: TRBJ2-4
size: -
CDR3: CASSYSQGLAKNIQYF
DNA: TGTGCCAGCAGTTACTCGCAGGGCTTAGCCAAAAACATTCAGTACTTC

length: 14
V: TRBV9
D: -
J: TRBJ2-7
size: large
CDR3: CASSAGGASYEQYF
DNA: TGTGCCAGCAGCGCTGGAGGCGCCTCCTACGAGCAGTACTTC

length: 15
V: TRBV11-2
D: TRBD1
J: TRBJ2-7
size: -
CDR3: CASSLETGGTYEQYF
DNA: TGTGCCAGCAGCTTAGAAACAGGGGGCACCTACGAGCAGTACTTC

length: 16
V: TRBV30
D: TRBD1
J: TRBJ1-2
size: few
CDR3: CAWSVFGRGQSYGYTF
DNA: TGTGCCTGGAGTGTATTTGGCAGGGGACAGAGTTATGGCTACACCTTC

length: 12
V: TRBV6-9
D: -
J: TRBJ2-7
size: -
CDR3: CASSSEQNEQYF
DNA: TGTGCCAGCAGTTCAGAACAGAACGAGCAGTACTTC

length: 15
V: TRBV4-2
D: -
J: TRBJ1-5
size: once
CDR3: CASSQDLGGSQPQHF
DNA: TGTGCCAGCAGCCAAGATCTGGGGGGATCTCAGCCCCAGCATTTT

length: 15
V: TRBV27
D: -
J: TRBJ1-2
size: -
CDR3: CASSFGRRGIVGYTF
DNA: TGTGCCAGCAGTTTCGGTAGACGAGGGATTGTTGGCTACACCTTC

length: 12
V: TRBV5-4
D: -
J: TRBJ2-2
size: -
CDR3: CASSFSPGELFF
DNA: TGTGCCAGCAGCTTCTCCCCCGGGGAGCTGTTTTTT

length: 16
V: TRBV28
D: TRBD2
J: TRBJ2-1
size: -
CDR3: CASTIGGLAGVGEQFF
DNA: TGTGCCAGCACAATTGGGGGGCTAGCGGGAGTGGGTGAGCAGTTCTTC

length: 14
V: TRBV5-1
D: -
J: TRBJ2-7
size: -
CDR3: CASSLGGGQDEQYF
DNA: TGCGCCAGCAGCTTGGGCGGGGGCCAGGACGAGCAGTACTTC

length: 12
V: TRBV29-1
D: TRBD1
J: TRBJ1-1
size: -
CDR3: CSGGTVNTEAFF
DNA: TGCAGCGGGGGGACAGTGAACACTGAAGCTTTCTTT

length: 14
V: TRBV6-1
D: -
J: TRBJ1-6
size: once
CDR3: CASSLGARGSPLHF
DNA: TGTGCCAGCTCGTTAGGGGCGCGGGGTTCACCCCTCCACTTT

length: 15
V: TRBV9
D: -
J: TRBJ1-2
size: -
CDR3: CASSVGGKGLLGYTF
DNA: TGTGCCAGCAGCGTAGGGGGCAAGGGCCTCCTTGGCTACACCTTC